Following are 23 T cell receptor beta chains from one sample sequenced in a study of blood T cells in healthy people across ages. Together with a sample-barcoded 5' primer, a J-beta primer mix was included in a second PCR lasting about 7 to 12 cycles. Using its own MiXCR run on the 5' RACE reads, TCRdb lists one record per CDR3 protein. The sample carries around 1,900,000 distinct CDR3 sequences, around 42% recorded once. Sequences were obtained from blood. All receptors derive from a human donor in good health.

The chain combines TRBV20-1 with TRBJ1-1, with D possibly matching TRBD1 (6 bases). V lost 5 bases and J lost 5, with 12 bases in between. Germline V gene sequence: CDR1 DFQATT, CDR2 SNEGSKA (reference sequence). This CDR3 contains 12 residues. The chain's CDR3 is CSAHRGGTEAFF. The CDR3 DNA reads as TGCAGTGCTCATCGAGGGGGTACTGAAGCTTTCTTT.

This clonotype was observed a few times. It is likely a read error: a sequence one base away is far more abundant. This chain joins TRBV14 and TRBJ2-5; D is uncertain. The CDR3 is 11 amino acids. In germline, CDR1 is SGHDN, CDR2 FVKESK. The V end lost 3 bases, the J end lost 4 bases, and 3 bases lay between the germline ends. In DNA form, the CDR3 reads TGTGCCAGCAGCCACCGAGAGACCCAGTACTTC. Its protein product is CASSHRETQYF.

There are a few counts of this clonotype. The CDR3 DNA reads TGTGCCAGCAGCTTAGACACTATTACAGATACGCAGTATTTT. This encodes CASSLDTITDTQYF. The chain carries TRBV7-2 and TRBJ2-3; D not resolved. Trimming took 1 base from V and 3 from J, leaving 8 bases between them. This CDR3 region has 14 residues. CDR1 is SGHTA, CDR2 FQGNSA, per germline.

The chain recombines TRBV9 with TRBJ2-5, with 7 bases lining up with TRBD1. V lost 1 base and J lost 2; bases outside the gene matches: 5. This CDR3 is 15 amino acids long. The germline CDR1 and CDR2 sequences are SGDLS and YYNGEE. The CDR3 DNA is TGTGCCAGCAGCGTACAACCGGGACAGCAAGAGACCCAGTACTTC. This codes for CASSVQPGQQETQYF.

This clonotype was recorded a few times. V gene TRBV28 combines with J gene TRBJ2-7, with 7 bases aligning to TRBD1. The CDR3 is 16 amino acids. Germline CDR1 is MDHEN and CDR2 is SYDVKM. V dropped 3 bases and J dropped 3; count of bases not matched to a gene: 11. The CDR3, as DNA: TGTGCCAGCAGTTTCGGGCAGGGGGTATCACGCTACGAGCAGTACTTC. Protein sequence: CASSFGQGVSRYEQYF. Filled out from reference TRBV28 and TRBJ2-7, the complete variable domain reads DVKVTQSSRYLVKRTGEKVFLECVQDMDHENMFWYRQDPGLGLRLIYFSYDVKMKEKGDIPEGYSVSREKKERFSLILESASTNQTSMYLCASSFGQGVSRYEQYFGPGTRLTVT.

This chain links TRBV7-3 with TRBJ1-2; D is possibly TRBD1 (5 bases). Germline V gene data show CDR1 as SGHTA and CDR2 as FQGTGA. There are 18 residues in the CDR3. Between the trimmed V and J ends, which lost 5 bases and 0 bases, there was a span of 22 bases. Written as DNA, the CDR3 is TGTGCCAGCAGCCGGCGCATCGTACCGGGACGGCCTAACTATGGCTACACCTTC. This sequence encodes CASSRRIVPGRPNYGYTF. The full variable domain, with the rest looked up from reference TRBV7-3 and TRBJ1-2, is GAGVSQTPSNKVTEKGKYVELRCDPISGHTALYWYRQSLGQGPEFLIYFQGTGAADDSGLPNDRFFAVRPEGSVSTLKIQRTERGDSAVYLCASSRRIVPGRPNYGYTFGSGTRLTVV.

The chain carries TRBV18 and TRBJ2-3; 10 positions agree with TRBD2. V gave up 3 bases and J gave up 4 bases; unmatched junction bases: 7. Germline-derived CDR1 and CDR2 are KGHSH and LQKENI. The CDR3 loop spans 16 amino acids. The DNA for the CDR3 is TGTGCCAGCTCACCCACATCTAGCGGGAGAGCAGATACGCAGTATTTT. It is translated as CASSPTSSGRADTQYF.

V is TRBV24-1 and J is TRBJ2-1; D perhaps matches TRBD2 (5 bases). Germline V gives CDR1 KGHDR, CDR2 SFDVKD. V was clipped by 3 bases and J by 12 bases, with 17 bases between them. The CDR3 contains 14 residues. The chain's CDR3 is CATSDPTGLGRQFF. The CDR3 DNA sequence: TGTGCCACCAGTGATCCGACGGGATTAGGGCGGCAGTTCTTC.

In this sample, this clonotype turned up a few times. The gene calls are TRBV4-1 and TRBJ2-5; 11 positions agree with TRBD2. V gave up 4 bases and J gave up 1 base; unmatched junction bases: 5. Germline lookup yields CDR1 MGHRA and CDR2 YSYEKL. The CDR3 is 16 residues long. CDR3 amino acids: CASSRASGGSQETQYF. The CDR3 DNA reads as TGCGCCAGCAGCCGAGCTAGCGGGGGGTCCCAAGAGACCCAGTACTTC.

The table lists this clonotype with a few counts. The chain carries TRBV4-1 and TRBJ1-2, with a tentative D call TRBD1 (5 bases). The CDR3 totals 17 residues. V was cut by 0 bases and J by 2 bases, with 16 bases left in between. The germline CDR1 and CDR2 sequences are MGHRA and YSYEKL. The chain's CDR3 is CASSQDSRRGANYGYTF. The CDR3 nucleotides are TGCGCCAGCAGCCAAGATTCCCGTCGTGGGGCCAACTATGGCTACACCTTC.

The chain combines TRBV11-3 with TRBJ1-1, with TRBD1 as a possible D gene (5 bases). The V gene lost 3 bases and the J gene lost 4 bases, with 18 bases spanning the gap. The CDR3 length is 16 residues. CDR1 is SGHNT and CDR2 is YENEEA in the germline V gene. CDR3 nucleotide sequence: TGTGCCAGCAGCTTGGATTTAACAGGCCCTGCCACTGAAGCTTTCTTT. This encodes CASSLDLTGPATEAFF.

In this sample, this clonotype turned up a few times. The chain has TRBV20-1 and TRBJ2-7, with D hard to call. Germline CDR1 DFQATT, CDR2 SNEGSKA (reference sequence). V was clipped by 1 base and J by 3 bases, with 13 bases between them. The CDR3 spans 14 residues. The CDR3: CSARALPSDYEQYF. The CDR3 DNA follows: TGCAGTGCTAGAGCCCTCCCGTCGGACTACGAGCAGTACTTC.

This clonotype has a single count. This chain uses TRBV14 with TRBJ2-1; possible D gene TRBD2, 6 bases. CDR3 size: 15 residues. Trimming pared 1 base from V and 6 bases from J, leaving 13 bases between. Germline lookup yields CDR1 SGHDN and CDR2 FVKESK. CDR3 region: CASSQGTSRSNEQFF. CDR3 DNA sequence: TGTGCCAGCAGCCAAGGCACTAGCAGGAGCAATGAGCAGTTCTTC. The complete variable domain, with remaining parts taken from reference TRBV14 and TRBJ2-1, reads EAGVTQFPSHSVIEKGQTVTLRCDPISGHDNLYWYRRVMGKEIKFLLHFVKESKQDESGMPNNRFLAERTGGTYSTLKVQPAELEDSGVYFCASSQGTSRSNEQFFGPGTRLTVL.

The chain carries TRBV6-5 and TRBJ2-3; TRBD2 agrees at 8 bases. The CDR3 covers 18 residues. Germline trimming cut 2 bases from V and 6 bases from J; bases unmatched to any gene: 16. Germline CDR1 MNHEY, CDR2 SVGAGI. The DNA for the CDR3 is TGTGCCAGCAGTTACGGGGGTAGCGGGGCCGGTGGTACCGATACGCAGTATTTT. Its protein product is CASSYGGSGAGGTDTQYF.

This clonotype is a singleton in its sample. The chain employs TRBV30 and TRBJ1-4; D is uncertain. Germline loops: CDR1 GTSNPN, CDR2 SVGIG (reference sequence). CDR3 size: 12 residues. The ends were cut back, 0 bases at V and 5 bases at J, with 4 bases in the middle. CDR3 nucleotide sequence: TGTGCCTGGAGTGTACCGAATGAAAAACTGTTTTTT. This gives the protein CAWSVPNEKLFF. The variable domain in full, with the rest retrieved from reference TRBV30 and TRBJ1-4, is SQTIHQWPATLVQPVGSPLSLECTVEGTSNPNLYWYRQAAGRGLQLLFYSVGIGQISSEVPQNLSASRPQDRQFILSSKKLLLSDSGFYLCAWSVPNEKLFFGSGTQLSVL.

On this clonotype: At one end the junction does not follow the germline gene, possibly because of a read error. The gene calls are TRBV7-2 and TRBJ2-5; no clear D gene. This CDR3 comprises 16 residues. The V gene's germline CDR1 is SGHTA and CDR2 FQGNSA. CDR3 protein: CAGSPGNGIPQETQYF. The DNA for the CDR3 is TGTGCCGGCAGCCCAGGAAACGGCATCCCGCAAGAGACCCAGTACTTC.

The chain couples TRBV5-4 to TRBJ2-3; 8 bases line up with TRBD1. Per the germline V gene, CDR1 is SGHNT and CDR2 is YYREEE (reference sequence). V lost 4 bases and J lost 3; bases outside the gene matches: 10. This CDR3 spans 16 amino acids. The CDR3: CASSPVTGAQTDTQYF. Here the CDR3 DNA reads TGTGCCAGCAGCCCAGTGACAGGGGCCCAAACAGATACGCAGTATTTT.

V gene TRBV29-1 combines with J gene TRBJ2-3, with a weak D call TRBD1 (6 bases). The germline V gene encodes CDR1 SQVTM and CDR2 ANQGSEA. Trimming removed 6 bases at V and 0 bases at J, with 13 bases between. The CDR3 length is 14 residues. The CDR3 DNA sequence: TGCAGCGTGCCCCATAGGGGGAGCACAGATACGCAGTATTTT. The encoded protein is CSVPHRGSTDTQYF.

The chain couples TRBV6-6 to TRBJ2-1, with unresolved D. Germline lookup yields CDR1 MNHNY and CDR2 SVGAGI (reference sequence). The CDR3 has 15 residues. V lost 0 bases and J 7 bases, leaving 13 bases between the germline ends. The CDR3 DNA is TGTGCCAGCAGTTACTCGAGGTGGCAGAGGAATGAGCAGTTCTTC. It codes for CASSYSRWQRNEQFF.

This clonotype was detected a few times. The chain carries TRBV5-4 and TRBJ2-5; D may correspond to TRBD1 or TRBD2 (5 bases each). The CDR3 sequence is 14 residues long. CDR1 is SGHNT, CDR2 YYREEE, per germline (reference sequence). The V end lost 4 bases, the J end lost 6 bases, and 16 bases lay between the germline ends. The chain's CDR3 is CASSPSRGPQTQYF. DNA of the CDR3: TGTGCCAGCAGCCCCTCGAGGGGCCCGCAGACCCAGTACTTC.

Written as DNA, the CDR3 is TGCAGCGTTGGAGAGTGGACTAACTCCTACGAGCAGTACTTC. Its translation: CSVGEWTNSYEQYF. The chain is built from TRBV29-1 and TRBJ2-7; possibly TRBD2 for D (6 bases). V lost 4 bases, J lost 0 bases, and 13 bases lay in between. This CDR3 comprises 14 residues. CDR1 SQVTM and CDR2 ANQGSEA come from the germline V gene.

This clonotype showed up just a few times. The chain employs TRBV18 and TRBJ2-5; 7 nucleotides agree with TRBD1. The V gene end was trimmed by 6 bases and the J gene end by 2 bases; junction bases not matched to a gene: 6. Germline CDR1 KGHSH, CDR2 LQKENI. This CDR3 is built from 14 residues. Written as DNA, the CDR3 is TGTGCCAGCTCCCGGGACAGTTCACAAGAGACCCAGTACTTC. This codes for CASSRDSSQETQYF.

The V call is TRBV3-1, the J call TRBJ2-5; TRBD2 might be the D (5 bases). V lost 1 base to trimming and J lost 11 bases, with 20 bases between them. The length of the CDR3 is 15 residues. CDR1 and CDR2 from the germline V gene are LGHDT and YNNKEL (reference sequence). Here the CDR3 reads CASSQALASSNEQYF. In DNA, the CDR3 is TGTGCCAGCAGCCAAGCTCTAGCCTCATCCAATGAGCAGTACTTC.